The clone carrying this T cell receptor beta chain occurred a few times. Antigen specificity is unknown. Selected positively for CCR7 and CD45RO-negative, naive CD8 cells excluded terminally differentiated effector memory CD45RA+ cells. Sequencing was performed with immunoSEQ multiplex PCR; in TCRdb, only in-frame clones are kept and a portion is missing. The sample lists 550,000 to 750,000 clones; roughly 95% were seen once. This sample is drawn from a study of shared clonotypes between healthy human individuals. Overall study context: Every donor yielded three CD4 naive, three CD4 memory, two CD8 naive and one CD8 memory plate. General study findings and limits: Roughly 5% of naive CD4 clonotypes were shared across several donors. When compared with the clonotypes that were shared by all four sorted-subset donors, the non-shared clonotypes turned out to have lower generation probabilities.

The V end lost 3 bases, the J end lost 8 bases, and 10 bases lay between the germline ends. The CDR3 runs to 12 residues. CDR1 and CDR2 from the germline V gene are MNHEY and SMNVEV (reference sequence). This chain uses TRBV27 with TRBJ1-2; D gene ambiguous. The sequence came from a woman aged 30 to 39 in good health. Sequencing was carried out using naive CD8+ T cells sorted from blood. In DNA, the CDR3 is TGTGCCAGCAGTTTTGAAGCGTACGGCTACACCTTC. It is translated as CASSFEAYGYTF.